This TCR beta chain was identified during a study of monozygotic twins with cystic fibrosis. Turning to the study itself: Approximately 3 micrograms of fragmented DNA underwent around 14 PCR cycles for library preparation. Broader study findings: Monozygotic CF twin pairs shared significantly more nucleotide-identical clonotypes than unrelated CF individuals did. Clonality was generally low (median around 0.009), higher in the most severe patients.

Produced via immunoSEQ multiplex PCR; TCRdb's table is partial and in-frame only. Among some 32,000 clones listed, more than 85% were seen once. The germline V gene encodes CDR1 SGHRS and CDR2 YFSETQ. V lost 3 bases to trimming and J lost 5 bases; unmatched junction nucleotides: 7. CDR3 length: 14 residues. Notes on this clone: The antigen is not known.

The sample taken for sequencing was blood. The receptor's source is a girl aged 2 to 9 with cystic fibrosis. The chain recombines TRBV5-1 with TRBJ2-7; the match to TRBD1 covers 8 bases. In nucleotides, the CDR3 is TGCGCCAGCAGCTCCAACGACAGGGGAGACGAGCAGTACTTC. Its protein is CASSSNDRGDEQYF. Drawing the rest from reference TRBV5-1 and TRBJ2-7, the complete variable domain is KAGVTQTPRYLIKTRGQQVTLSCSPISGHRSVSWYQQTPGQGLQFLFEYFSETQRNKGNFPGRFSGRQFSNSRSEMNVSTLELGDSALYLCASSSNDRGDEQYFGPGTRLTVT.